This TCR beta chain was obtained from a study of blood T cell repertoires in COVID-19. Turning to the study itself: The origin of the acute and convalescent COVID-19 samples was the United States, Italy and Spain.

CDR3 length: 15 amino acids. J was trimmed by 2 bases and V by 5 bases; bases with no gene match: 6. Germline-derived CDR1 and CDR2 are SNHLY and FYNNEI. Within 2 weeks before study entry, exposed participants met a COVID-19 case. The data were produced by immunoSEQ multiplex PCR, yet TCRdb's version contains in-frame clones alone and is incomplete. The data hold about 270,000 clones, with approximately 90% observed a single time. The TCR sequence derives from a man aged 35 to 55 who had been exposed to COVID-19. The sequenced sample was PBMCs or T cells enriched from blood (not recorded which). The chain employs TRBV2 and TRBJ2-5, with 9 nucleotides matching TRBD2. As DNA, the CDR3 is TGTGCCAGCAGTAGGTCTAGCGGGACACAAGAGACCCAGTACTTC. Its translation is CASSRSSGTQETQYF.